This T cell receptor beta chain was captured in a study of patients and donors after allogeneic stem cell transplantation. Via MiXCR, TCRdb re-called the RT-PCR reads, giving one row per CDR3 protein. The sample gives roughly 190,000 distinct CDR3 sequences, 41% of which show up once; 33% is in the top ten. The CDR3 contains 15 residues. V was trimmed by 4 bases and J by 1 base, leaving 14 bases between them. The germline gives CDR1 MNHNS, CDR2 SASEGT. This clonotype was seen a handful of times. The TCR comes from a human donor who was either an allogeneic HSCT recipient or a stem cell or donor lymphocyte infusion donor (not recorded which). It is not recorded whose cells these are; they may come from a transplant donor. Sequenced: blood, either unsorted or a sorted T cell fraction (not recorded which). The chain joins TRBV6-1 to TRBJ2-7; D is undetermined. The CDR3 DNA follows: TGTGCCAGCAGTGTGGGTTCCACGAGTTCCTACGAGCAGTACTTC. The encoded protein is CASSVGSTSSYEQYF.